What follows are 21 T cell receptor beta chains derived from one specimen sequenced in a study of CD8 T cells in Susac syndrome. Random hexamers served to reverse transcribe about 0.45 to 1 ug RNA. One entry per CDR3 protein, called by TCRdb with MiXCR from the immunoSEQ multiplex PCR reads. This table holds a few hundred thousand distinct CDR3 sequences, approximately 81% found once. The sequenced material came from CD8+ T cells from PBMCs. These receptors came from a human donor with multiple sclerosis.

This sequence joins TRBV14 and TRBJ2-7; 10 bases line up with TRBD2. CDR1 is SGHDN, CDR2 FVKESK, per germline. Unmatched junction bases numbered 11, after V lost 0 bases and J lost 3 bases. There are 18 residues in the CDR3. The CDR3 coding sequence is TGTGCCAGCAGCCAAGATGTACTAGCGGGAAGGCCTAGCTACGAGCAGTACTTC. It specifies CASSQDVLAGRPSYEQYF.

This chain uses TRBV12-3 or TRBV12-4 with TRBJ2-2; unclear D gene. This CDR3 has 11 residues. V lost 7 bases and J lost 4, with 4 bases in between. The CDR3 protein is CASILTGELFF. CDR3 nucleotide sequence: TGTGCCAGCATCCTCACCGGGGAGCTGTTTTTT.

J is TRBJ1-1 and V is TRBV27; perhaps TRBD1 as D (5 bases). Trimming stripped 5 bases from V and 1 base from J, with 11 bases between. CDR3 length equals 14 residues. The germline CDR1 and CDR2 sequences are MNHEY and SMNVEV (reference sequence). The CDR3 region is CASSGGETNTEAFF. The CDR3 nucleotides read TGTGCCAGCAGTGGGGGAGAAACGAACACTGAAGCTTTCTTT.

This rearrangement joins TRBV5-6 to TRBJ2-1, with no clear D. The CDR3 length is 14 residues. The V and J ends lost 6 bases and 9 bases respectively, with 19 bases between them. Germline lookup yields CDR1 SGHDT and CDR2 YYEEEE. This chain's CDR3 is CASTLRFTSGEQFF. DNA for the CDR3: TGTGCCAGCACTCTGAGATTTACATCGGGTGAGCAGTTCTTC.

The gene calls are TRBV7-3 and TRBJ1-6, with D perhaps TRBD1 (5 bases). V was shortened by 3 bases and J by 10 bases, with 10 bases between the two germline ends. The CDR3 length is 13 residues. Per germline, CDR1 SGHTA and CDR2 FQGTGA. The DNA of the CDR3 is TGTGCCAGCAGCTTGGACACCAGGTCACCCCTCCACTTT. It translates to CASSLDTRSPLHF.

V usage is TRBV19 and J usage is TRBJ2-1, with TRBD2 matching 12 bases. This CDR3 region has 16 residues. Germline assignment: CDR1 LNHDA and CDR2 SQIVND (reference sequence). With 6 bases clipped from V and 4 bases from J, the junction kept 7 bases outside the gene matches. The CDR3 DNA follows: TGTGCCAGTAGGCTCACCGGGACTAGCGGGTACAATGAGCAGTTCTTC. Protein: CASRLTGTSGYNEQFF.

The gene calls are TRBV27 and TRBJ1-2; D may be TRBD1 (5 bases). CDR3 length equals 16 residues. The germline V gene has CDR1 MNHEY and CDR2 SMNVEV (reference sequence). The V and J ends lost 5 bases and 0 bases respectively, with 16 bases between them. CDR3: CASSPSVGEANYGYTF. Here the CDR3 DNA reads TGTGCCAGCAGTCCCTCAGTGGGGGAAGCTAACTATGGCTACACCTTC.

The chain uses TRBV14 and TRBJ1-2; D remains unclear. Germline lookup yields CDR1 SGHDN and CDR2 FVKESK. V was trimmed by 1 base and J by 2 bases, leaving 8 bases between them. CDR3 size: 14 residues. CDR3: CASSQVGGNYGYTF. As DNA, the CDR3 is TGTGCCAGCAGCCAAGTAGGAGGGAACTATGGCTACACCTTC.

The rearrangement joins TRBV11-2 to TRBJ2-6, with 13 bases aligning to TRBD2. J gave up 10 bases and V 8 bases, and 11 bases lay outside the gene matches. The CDR3 extends over 16 amino acids. Germline CDR1 SGHAT, CDR2 FQNNGV. CDR3 DNA: TGTGCCAGCCTTACCGGTGGACTAGCGGGAGCAAACGTCCTGACTTTC. This gives the protein CASLTGGLAGANVLTF.

CDR3 sequence (DNA): TGCAGTGCTAGAGAAGGATTCCTGGGTGAGCAGTTCTTC. Translating it yields CSAREGFLGEQFF. V usage is TRBV20-1 and J usage is TRBJ2-1, with unresolved D. The CDR3 spans 13 residues. Trimming took 0 bases from V and 9 from J, leaving 12 bases between them. Germline loops: CDR1 DFQATT, CDR2 SNEGSKA (reference sequence).

The chain joins TRBV28 to TRBJ2-2, with 8 bases identical to TRBD1. The germline gives CDR1 MDHEN, CDR2 SYDVKM. The CDR3 covers 16 residues. V lost 3 bases, J lost 8 bases, and 11 bases stayed unmatched. The CDR3 protein is CASSLVGQDEGGELFF. The CDR3 nucleotides read TGTGCCAGCAGTTTGGTGGGACAGGACGAAGGGGGGGAGCTGTTTTTT.

This sequence joins TRBV2 and TRBJ1-2; the D is unclear. The CDR3 covers 9 residues. Germline V gene data show CDR1 as SNHLY and CDR2 as FYNNEI. The chain's CDR3 is CEGLHGYTF. DNA of the CDR3: TGTGAAGGACTGCATGGCTACACCTTC. The full variable domain, completed using reference TRBV2 and TRBJ1-2, is EPEVTQTPSHQVTQMGQEVILRCVPISNHLYFYWYRQILGQKVEFLVSFYNNEISEKSEIFDDQFSVERPDGSNFTLKIRSTKLEDSAMYFCEGLHGYTFGSGTRLTVV.

The chain combines TRBV27 with TRBJ2-1; perhaps TRBD2 as D (6 bases). The CDR3 length is 16 residues. Between the trimmed V and J ends, which lost 0 bases and 2 bases, there was a span of 11 bases. In germline, CDR1 is MNHEY, CDR2 SMNVEV (reference sequence). The CDR3 nucleotides read TGTGCCAGCAGTTTATCGAGCGGGCGACCCTACAATGAGCAGTTCTTC. This sequence encodes CASSLSSGRPYNEQFF.

The chain recombines TRBV5-1 with TRBJ2-5, with TRBD1 identical over 8 bases. Trimming at V came to 1 base and at J to 4 bases, leaving 6 bases not matched to a gene. From germline, CDR1 is SGHRS and CDR2 YFSETQ. CDR3 size: 15 residues. Written as DNA, the CDR3 is TGCGCCAGCAGCTTGCTCTCCAGGGGGCTAGAGACCCAGTACTTC. Its protein product is CASSLLSRGLETQYF.

The chain combines TRBV12-3 or TRBV12-4 with TRBJ2-5; TRBD2 agrees at 8 bases. The CDR3 loop spans 14 amino acids. J gave up 1 base and V 11 bases, and 9 bases lay outside the gene matches. The CDR3 sequence: CAPGGRASQETQYF. CDR3 DNA sequence: TGTGCCCCGGGGGGGAGGGCATCCCAAGAGACCCAGTACTTC.

The rearrangement links TRBV20-1 to TRBJ2-1; 8 bases are a match to TRBD2. Trimming removed 6 bases from V and 6 bases from J; junction bases left unmatched: 22. This CDR3 region has 18 residues. Germline V lookup: CDR1 DFQATT, CDR2 SNEGSKA (reference sequence). CDR3: CSAQPGTRLTLRFNEQFF. CDR3 bases: TGCAGTGCCCAACCTGGGACTAGGCTAACCCTCAGGTTCAATGAGCAGTTCTTC.

J is TRBJ2-4 and V is TRBV3-1; no clear D. Germline assignment: CDR1 LGHDT and CDR2 YNNKEL (reference sequence). CDR3 length: 15 amino acids. The V and J ends lost 0 bases and 1 base respectively, with 7 bases between them. CDR3 coding DNA: TGTGCCAGCAGCCAAGAGCAGCTGGCCAAAAACATTCAGTACTTC. It specifies CASSQEQLAKNIQYF.

This rearrangement joins TRBV7-9 to TRBJ1-2; a weak D match, TRBD1 (5 bases). Germline V gene data show CDR1 as SEHNR and CDR2 as FQNEAQ (reference sequence). V was pared by 2 bases and J by 8 bases, with 12 bases between. The CDR3 runs to 13 residues. Here the CDR3 DNA reads TGTGCCAGCAGCTTATTCGAGAGGGGAGGCTACACCTTC. It codes for CASSLFERGGYTF.

The chain uses TRBV20-1 and TRBJ1-5; D gene unclear. The germline V and J ends were trimmed by 2 bases and 3 bases, with 5 bases remaining between them. CDR1 and CDR2 from the germline V gene are DFQATT and SNEGSKA (reference sequence). The CDR3 consists of 12 residues. CDR3 in amino acids: CSARRDNQPQHF. CDR3 in DNA: TGCAGTGCTAGAAGGGACAATCAGCCCCAGCATTTT.

The rearrangement uses TRBV2 and TRBJ1-1; D uncertain. V dropped 7 bases and J dropped 3 bases, with 18 bases sitting between them. Germline assignment: CDR1 SNHLY and CDR2 FYNNEI. The length of the CDR3 is 15 residues. The DNA for the CDR3 is TGTGCCAGCATCTTAGGGAGGGCCATGGACACTGAAGCTTTCTTT. Residues: CASILGRAMDTEAFF.

The chain is built from TRBV4-1 and TRBJ2-5; D not certain. V lost 5 bases to trimming and J lost 3 bases, with 10 bases between them. The CDR3 loop spans 13 amino acids. Looked up from germline, CDR1 is MGHRA and CDR2 is YSYEKL. The CDR3 loop reads CASSADLEETQYF. CDR3 nucleotides: TGCGCCAGCAGCGCCGACTTAGAAGAGACCCAGTACTTC.